These 8 T cell receptor beta chains came from one sample sequenced in a study of cytomegalovirus exposure and HLA in healthy donors. With 60 Vbeta and 13 Jbeta primers, the PCR was carried out. The repertoire was sequenced with immunoSEQ multiplex PCR; TCRdb's copy has only in-frame clones and lacks some. The sample shows about 18,000 clones, roughly 80% of them seen only once. Specimen: PBMCs. These receptors all come from a human donor in good health.

The V gene is TRBV10-2, the J gene TRBJ2-7, with 7 bases aligning to TRBD1. The CDR3 sequence is 17 residues long. Germline CDR1 is WSHSY and CDR2 is SAAADI. Losses at the gene ends were 6 bases for V and 1 base for J; bases not matched to a gene: 15. The CDR3 DNA sequence: TGCGCCAGCAGGGGACGGGACAGCAGGCCTCATTCCTACGAGCAGTACTTC. It specifies CASRGRDSRPHSYEQYF.

This chain links TRBV6-6 with TRBJ2-1, with 13 bases aligning to TRBD2. The CDR3 is made up of 15 amino acids. V lost 4 bases and J lost 7; bases outside the gene matches: 4. The V gene's germline CDR1 is MNHNY and CDR2 SVGAGI (reference sequence). CDR3 in amino acids: CASSFGLAGVNEQFF. CDR3 nucleotide sequence: TGTGCCAGCAGTTTCGGACTAGCGGGAGTTAATGAGCAGTTCTTC.

This sequence joins TRBV19 and TRBJ2-7; TRBD1 might be the D (6 bases). The V end lost 1 base, the J end lost 2 bases, and 12 bases lay between the germline ends. The germline gives CDR1 LNHDA, CDR2 SQIVND (reference sequence). The CDR3 is 15 amino acids. CDR3 protein: CASSIGPTGTYEQYF. Here the CDR3 DNA reads TGTGCCAGTAGTATAGGGCCGACAGGTACCTACGAGCAGTACTTC.

This rearrangement joins TRBV19 to TRBJ1-1, with D perhaps TRBD1 (6 bases). CDR3 size: 14 residues. The V gene lost 8 bases and the J gene lost 1 base, with 14 bases spanning the gap. Germline CDR1 reads LNHDA; CDR2 reads SQIVND (reference sequence). The CDR3, as DNA: TGTGCCAGTTACCGCAGGGGACCGAACACTGAAGCTTTCTTT. Its protein is CASYRRGPNTEAFF.

This clone was detected only once. The chain employs TRBV5-1 and TRBJ2-1; TRBD2 matches at 11 bases. The length of the CDR3 is 15 residues. V lost 5 bases, J lost 2 bases, and 3 bases stayed unmatched. In germline, CDR1 is SGHRS, CDR2 YFSETQ. For the CDR3, the DNA is TGCGCCAGCAGGGTGGGACTAGCGGCCTACAATGAGCAGTTCTTC. Protein product: CASRVGLAAYNEQFF.

The gene calls are TRBV19 and TRBJ1-1; 7 bases map to TRBD1. J was trimmed by 4 bases and V by 6 bases; bases with no gene match: 8. CDR1 is LNHDA, CDR2 SQIVND, per germline (reference sequence). The CDR3 has 14 amino acids. Written as DNA, the CDR3 is TGTGCCAGTAGCAAGGACAGGACCGGCACTGAAGCTTTCTTT. This encodes CASSKDRTGTEAFF.

The rearrangement joins TRBV2 to TRBJ2-5; 7 bases line up with TRBD1. CDR3 size: 16 residues. Germline trimming cut 1 base from V and 2 bases from J; bases unmatched to any gene: 7. CDR1 is SNHLY and CDR2 is FYNNEI in the germline V gene. For the CDR3, the DNA is TGTGCCAGCAGTGAAGAGGGGGCAGGTCAGCAAGAGACCCAGTACTTC. This sequence encodes CASSEEGAGQQETQYF.

This clone has only one observation. The chain links TRBV27 to TRBJ1-1; tentative D call: TRBD1 (6 bases). This CDR3 region has 15 residues. V was shortened by 0 bases and J by 4 bases, with 12 bases between the two germline ends. Germline V CDR1 and CDR2: MNHEY, SMNVEV (reference sequence). The CDR3 is CASSLSGGAGTEAFF. The CDR3, as DNA: TGTGCCAGCAGTTTATCTGGGGGCGCGGGCACTGAAGCTTTCTTT.